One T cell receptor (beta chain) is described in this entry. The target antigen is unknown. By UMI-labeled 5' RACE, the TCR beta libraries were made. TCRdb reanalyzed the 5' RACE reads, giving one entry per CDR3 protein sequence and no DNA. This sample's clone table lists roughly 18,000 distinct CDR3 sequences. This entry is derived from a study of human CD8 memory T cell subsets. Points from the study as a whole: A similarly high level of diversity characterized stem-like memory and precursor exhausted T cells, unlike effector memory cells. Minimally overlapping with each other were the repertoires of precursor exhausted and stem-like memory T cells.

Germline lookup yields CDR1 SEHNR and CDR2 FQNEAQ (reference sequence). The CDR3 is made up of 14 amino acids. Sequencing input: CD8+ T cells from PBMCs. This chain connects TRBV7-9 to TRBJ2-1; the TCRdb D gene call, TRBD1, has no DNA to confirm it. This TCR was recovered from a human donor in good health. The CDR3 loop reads CASSPPQTGDEQFF.